Sequencing of this T cell receptor beta chain was carried out in a study of CD8 T cells in ankylosing spondylitis. Overall study findings and caveats: Significant enrichment of disease-linked clones was reported in matched ankylosing spondylitis synovial fluid. The authors found the disease-linked clones to be CD8+ and relatively rare in peripheral blood. What seemed typical of ankylosing spondylitis blood was a TCR beta motif built from about 8 highly homologous variants.

MiXCR was run by TCRdb on the 5' RACE reads, yielding one entry per CDR3 protein. In the table there are about 90,000 distinct CDR3 sequences, about 8.3% of which are singletons. This clonotype was counted a few times. Antigen unknown. The TCR comes from a male donor with ankylosing spondylitis. The sample was blood, either unsorted or a sorted T cell fraction (not recorded which).

The chain's CDR3 is CASSLSLQTGTVRSSYNEQFF. CDR3 in DNA: TGTGCCAGCAGCTTATCACTCCAGACCGGGACCGTGAGGAGCTCCTACAATGAGCAGTTCTTC. The rearrangement uses TRBV11-1 and TRBJ2-1, with D possibly called TRBD1 or TRBD2 (5 bases each). CDR1 is SGHAT, CDR2 FQDESV, per germline (reference sequence). The CDR3 extends over 21 amino acids. The ends were cut back, 2 bases at V and 0 bases at J, with 26 bases in the middle.